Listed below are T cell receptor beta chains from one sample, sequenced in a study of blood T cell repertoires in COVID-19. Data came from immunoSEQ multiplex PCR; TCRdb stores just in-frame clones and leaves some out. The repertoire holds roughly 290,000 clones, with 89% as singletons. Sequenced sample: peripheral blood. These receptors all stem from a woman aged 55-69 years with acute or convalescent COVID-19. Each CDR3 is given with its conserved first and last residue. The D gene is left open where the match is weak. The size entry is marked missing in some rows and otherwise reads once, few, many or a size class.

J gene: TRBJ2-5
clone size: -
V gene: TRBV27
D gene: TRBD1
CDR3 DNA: TGTGCCAGCAGTCTATCCCGGGACAGGGGACACCCAGAGACCCAGTACTTC
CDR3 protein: CASSLSRDRGHPETQYF

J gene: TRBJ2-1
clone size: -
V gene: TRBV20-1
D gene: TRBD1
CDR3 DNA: TGCAGTGCTAGTACAGGGGCTCTTGAGCAGTTCTTC
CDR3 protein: CSASTGALEQFF

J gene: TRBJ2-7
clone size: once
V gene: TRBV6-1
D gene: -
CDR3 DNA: TGTGCCAGCAGTGAAAGGGGATACGAGCAGTACTTC
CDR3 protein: CASSERGYEQYF

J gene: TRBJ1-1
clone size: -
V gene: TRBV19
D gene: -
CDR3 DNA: TGTGCCAGTAGATACCGGGAGTTGCACACTGAAGCTTTCTTT
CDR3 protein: CASRYRELHTEAFF

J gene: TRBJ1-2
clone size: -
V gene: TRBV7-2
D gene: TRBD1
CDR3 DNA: TGTGCCAGCAGCACGCGGACAGGAGGAAACTATGGCTACACCTTC
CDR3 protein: CASSTRTGGNYGYTF

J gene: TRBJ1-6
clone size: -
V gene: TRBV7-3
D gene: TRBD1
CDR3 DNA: TGTGCCAGCAGCCGGGACAGGGGGTGGAATTCACCCCTCCACTTT
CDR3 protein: CASSRDRGWNSPLHF

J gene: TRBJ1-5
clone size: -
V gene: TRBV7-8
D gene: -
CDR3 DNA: TGTGCCAGCAGTGGAGTGGATAGCAATCAGCCCCAGCATTTT
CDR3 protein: CASSGVDSNQPQHF

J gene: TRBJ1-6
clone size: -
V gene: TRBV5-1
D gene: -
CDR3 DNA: TGCGCCAGCAGCTTGGCCGTCACAGATTCACCCCTCCACTTT
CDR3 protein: CASSLAVTDSPLHF

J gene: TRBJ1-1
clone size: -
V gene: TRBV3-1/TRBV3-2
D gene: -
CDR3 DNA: TGTGCCAGCAGCCAACAGGGCGCAGCGAACACTGAAGCTTTCTTT
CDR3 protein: CASSQQGAANTEAFF

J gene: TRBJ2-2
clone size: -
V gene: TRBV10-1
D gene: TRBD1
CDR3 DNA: TGCGCCAGCAGGGTACAGGGGGGAACCGGGGAGCTGTTTTTT
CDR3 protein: CASRVQGGTGELFF

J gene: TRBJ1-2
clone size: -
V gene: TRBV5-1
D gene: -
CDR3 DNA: TGCGCCAGCAGCTGGGAGCAGACTAACTATGGCTACACCTTC
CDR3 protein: CASSWEQTNYGYTF

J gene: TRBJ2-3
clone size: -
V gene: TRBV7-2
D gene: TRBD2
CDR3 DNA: TGTGCCAGCAGCTTAGCCACTAGCGGGGGCACAGATACGCAGTATTTT
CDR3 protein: CASSLATSGGTDTQYF

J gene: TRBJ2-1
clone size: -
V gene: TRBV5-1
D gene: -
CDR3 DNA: TGCGCCAGCAGCTTGTCCGGGAACCCTTACAATGAGCAGTTCTTC
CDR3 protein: CASSLSGNPYNEQFF

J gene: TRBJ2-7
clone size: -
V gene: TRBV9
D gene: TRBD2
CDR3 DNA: TGTGCCAGCAGCCCTGAGGGGCTAGCGGGGTTATACGAGCAGTACTTC
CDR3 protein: CASSPEGLAGLYEQYF

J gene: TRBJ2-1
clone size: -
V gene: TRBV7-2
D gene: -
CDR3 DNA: TGTGCCAGCAGCCGGGGTCCCGGACCTTACAATGAGCAGTTCTTC
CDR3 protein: CASSRGPGPYNEQFF

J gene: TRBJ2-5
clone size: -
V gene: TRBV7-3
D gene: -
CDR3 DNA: TGTGCCAGCAGCCCACACCGGGTCCAAGAGACCCAGTACTTC
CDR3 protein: CASSPHRVQETQYF

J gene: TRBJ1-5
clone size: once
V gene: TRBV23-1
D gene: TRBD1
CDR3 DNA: TGCGCCAGCAGCCGCGACAGGGACCTTGGTGGTAATCAGCCCCAGCATTTT
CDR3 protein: CASSRDRDLGGNQPQHF

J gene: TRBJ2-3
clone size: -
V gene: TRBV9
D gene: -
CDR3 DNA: TGTGCCAGCAGCCCAGGGGACGTGGGGTGGGGCACAGATACGCAGTATTTT
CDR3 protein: CASSPGDVGWGTDTQYF

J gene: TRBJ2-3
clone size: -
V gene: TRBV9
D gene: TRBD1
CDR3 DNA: TGTGCCAGCAGCGCCCCCGGGACAGGGTACACAGATACGCAGTATTTT
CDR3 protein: CASSAPGTGYTDTQYF

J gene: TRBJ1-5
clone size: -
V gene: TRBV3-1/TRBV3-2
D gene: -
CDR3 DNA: TGTGCCAGCAGCCCCAGACCACCGGGACACCTTGTGCAGCCCCAGCATTTT
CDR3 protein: CASSPRPPGHLVQPQHF

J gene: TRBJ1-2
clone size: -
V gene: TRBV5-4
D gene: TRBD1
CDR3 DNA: TGTGCCAGCAGCCTAGGACAGGGGGCTGGTGGCTACACCTTC
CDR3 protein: CASSLGQGAGGYTF